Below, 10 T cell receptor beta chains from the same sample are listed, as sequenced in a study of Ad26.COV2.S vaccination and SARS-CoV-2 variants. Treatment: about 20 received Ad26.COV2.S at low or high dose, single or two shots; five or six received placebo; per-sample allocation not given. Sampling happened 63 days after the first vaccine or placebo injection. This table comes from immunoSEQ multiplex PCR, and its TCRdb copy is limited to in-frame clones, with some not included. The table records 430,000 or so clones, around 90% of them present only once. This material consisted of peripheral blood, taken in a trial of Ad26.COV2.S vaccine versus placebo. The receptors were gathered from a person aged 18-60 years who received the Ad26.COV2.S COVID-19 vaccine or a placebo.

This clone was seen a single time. CDR3 protein: CASSATGAGAAGELFF. Written as DNA, the CDR3 is TGCGCCAGCAGTGCCACGGGGGCGGGAGCGGCCGGGGAGCTGTTTTTT. This chain joins TRBV10-2 and TRBJ2-2; maybe TRBD2 (7 bases). Deletions cut 4 bases from V and 6 bases from J, with 18 bases between. The CDR3 has 16 amino acids. Germline CDR1 and CDR2: WSHSY and SAAADI.

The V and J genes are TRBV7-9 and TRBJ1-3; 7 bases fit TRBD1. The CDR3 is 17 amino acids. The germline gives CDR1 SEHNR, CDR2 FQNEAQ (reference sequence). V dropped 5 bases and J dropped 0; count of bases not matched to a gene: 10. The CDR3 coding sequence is TGTGCCAGCAGCACACAGGGGCTAGATCTCTCTGGAAACACCATATATTTT. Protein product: CASSTQGLDLSGNTIYF. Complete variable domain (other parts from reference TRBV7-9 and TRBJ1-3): DTGVSQNPRHKITKRGQNVTFRCDPISEHNRLYWYRQTLGQGPEFLTYFQNEAQLEKSRLLSDRFSAERPKGSFSTLEIQRTEQGDSAMYLCASSTQGLDLSGNTIYFGEGSWLTVV.

The CDR3 nucleotides are TGTGCCAGCAGTGAATACCCTATAGGGACCGGGGAGCTGTTTTTT. This sequence encodes CASSEYPIGTGELFF. The chain joins TRBV25-1 to TRBJ2-2, with D unclear. V was shortened by 0 bases and J by 5 bases, with 10 bases between the two germline ends. The germline V gene encodes CDR1 MGHDK and CDR2 SYGVNS. This CDR3 is built from 15 residues.

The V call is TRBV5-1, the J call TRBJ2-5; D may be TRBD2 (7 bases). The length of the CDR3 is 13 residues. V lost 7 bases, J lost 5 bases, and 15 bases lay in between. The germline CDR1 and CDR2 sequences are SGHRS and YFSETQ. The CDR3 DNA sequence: TGCGCCAGCGCACGGGGGGCCGGGGAGACCCAGTACTTC. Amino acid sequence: CASARGAGETQYF.

CDR3 DNA sequence: TGTGCCATCAGGACCGGGACAGGGGGATCCTACGAGCAGTACTTC. Translation: CAIRTGTGGSYEQYF. The V call is TRBV10-3, the J call TRBJ2-7; 11 bases match TRBD1. After removal of 6 bases from V and 1 base from J, the junction contained 5 bases not matched to a gene. The germline CDR1 and CDR2 sequences are ENHRY and SYGVKD. The CDR3 length is 15 residues.

The CDR3 is CASSSIRRRDRGTTEAFF. The CDR3 DNA follows: TGTGCCAGCAGCTCGATAAGGAGAAGGGACAGAGGAACGACTGAAGCTTTCTTT. V gene TRBV11-2 combines with J gene TRBJ1-1, with TRBD1 matching over 7 bases. The CDR3 loop spans 18 amino acids. The V gene end was trimmed by 4 bases and the J gene end by 5 bases; junction bases not matched to a gene: 19. Germline loops: CDR1 SGHAT, CDR2 FQNNGV.

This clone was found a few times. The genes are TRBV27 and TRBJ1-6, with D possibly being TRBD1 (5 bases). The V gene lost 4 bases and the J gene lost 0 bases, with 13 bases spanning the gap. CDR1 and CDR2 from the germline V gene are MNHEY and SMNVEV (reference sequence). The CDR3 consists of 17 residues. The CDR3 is CASSSQVLSSYNSPLHF. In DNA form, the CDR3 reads TGTGCCAGCAGTTCACAGGTCCTCAGCTCCTATAATTCACCCCTCCACTTT.

DNA for the CDR3: TGTGCCAGCAGTCAGAGAGCGGGAGGGCCTATCGAGCAGTACTTC. This translates into CASSQRAGGPIEQYF. The genes are TRBV6-2 or TRBV6-3 and TRBJ2-7, with 10 bases aligning to TRBD2. V trimming: 5 bases; J trimming: 6 bases; junction bases outside the gene matches: 10. There are 15 residues in the CDR3. Per the germline V gene, CDR1 is MNHEY and CDR2 is SVGEGT.

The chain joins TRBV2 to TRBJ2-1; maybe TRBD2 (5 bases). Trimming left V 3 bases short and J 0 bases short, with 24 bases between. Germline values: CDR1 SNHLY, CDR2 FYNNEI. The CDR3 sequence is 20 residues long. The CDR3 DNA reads TGTGCCAGCAGTGAGGGAATAGGACGCCTTGGACTGAGCTCCTACAATGAGCAGTTCTTC. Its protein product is CASSEGIGRLGLSSYNEQFF.

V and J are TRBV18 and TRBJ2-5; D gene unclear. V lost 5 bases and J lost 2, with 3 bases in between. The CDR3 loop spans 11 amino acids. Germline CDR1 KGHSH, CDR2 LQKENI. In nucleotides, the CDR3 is TGTGCCAGCTCAAAACAAGAGACCCAGTACTTC. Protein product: CASSKQETQYF.